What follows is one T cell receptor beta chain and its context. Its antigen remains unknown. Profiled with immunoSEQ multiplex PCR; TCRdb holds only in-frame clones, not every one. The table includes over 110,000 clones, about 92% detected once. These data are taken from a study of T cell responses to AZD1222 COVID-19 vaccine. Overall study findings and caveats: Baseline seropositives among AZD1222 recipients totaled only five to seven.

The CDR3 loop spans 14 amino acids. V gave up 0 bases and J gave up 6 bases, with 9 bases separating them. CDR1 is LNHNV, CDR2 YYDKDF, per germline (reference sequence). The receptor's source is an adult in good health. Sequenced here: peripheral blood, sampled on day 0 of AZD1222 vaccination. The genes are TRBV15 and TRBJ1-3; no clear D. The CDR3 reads CATSRDRRENTIYF. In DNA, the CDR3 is TGTGCCACCAGCAGAGATCGGAGGGAAAACACCATATATTTT.